This T cell receptor beta chain was identified during a study of CD8+CD57+ T cells in acquired aplastic anemia. Study-wide background: On average, sorted CD4+ and CD8+ cells gave 3.2 ug of DNA.

The V gene's germline CDR1 is ENHRY and CDR2 SYGVKD. This CDR3 comprises 11 residues. With 6 bases removed from V and 4 bases from J, the gap between germline ends came to 7 bases. This clonotype appeared a few times. All patients picked for sequencing had shown, by flow cytometry, an expansion of CD8+CD57+ cells. No therapy was given to patients before blood sampling. TCR beta VDJ and CDR3 were profiled, and genomic DNA was the template. TCRdb re-analysed the reads in MiXCR, keeping a single row per CDR3 protein. Here the sample spans 450,000 to 550,000 distinct CDR3 sequences, 25% to 40% being singletons.

The sequenced sample consisted of sorted CD4+, CD8+, or CD8+CD57+ T cells (not recorded which) from PBMCs. The J gene is TRBJ2-7, the V gene TRBV10-3; D not certain. The receptor comes from a human donor with aplastic anemia. The CDR3: CAISVDYEQYF. The CDR3 nucleotides are TGTGCCATCAGCGTGGATTACGAGCAGTACTTC.